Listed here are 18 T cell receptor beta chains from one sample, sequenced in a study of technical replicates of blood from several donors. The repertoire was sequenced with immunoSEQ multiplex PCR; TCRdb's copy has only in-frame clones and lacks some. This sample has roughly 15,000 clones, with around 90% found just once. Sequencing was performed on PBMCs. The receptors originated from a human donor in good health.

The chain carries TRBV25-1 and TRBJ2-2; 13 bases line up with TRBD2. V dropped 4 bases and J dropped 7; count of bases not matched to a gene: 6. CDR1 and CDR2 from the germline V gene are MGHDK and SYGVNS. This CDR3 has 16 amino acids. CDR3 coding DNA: TGTGCCAGCAGTGGCCCCGGGACTAGCGGGATCGGGGAGCTGTTTTTT. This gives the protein CASSGPGTSGIGELFF.

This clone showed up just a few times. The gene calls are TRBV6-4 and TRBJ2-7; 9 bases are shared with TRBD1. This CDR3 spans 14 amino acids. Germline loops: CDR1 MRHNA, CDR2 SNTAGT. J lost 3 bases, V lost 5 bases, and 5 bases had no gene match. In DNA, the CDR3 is TGTGCCAGCAGTACCGGACAGGGGAGCTACGAGCAGTACTTC. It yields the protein CASSTGQGSYEQYF.

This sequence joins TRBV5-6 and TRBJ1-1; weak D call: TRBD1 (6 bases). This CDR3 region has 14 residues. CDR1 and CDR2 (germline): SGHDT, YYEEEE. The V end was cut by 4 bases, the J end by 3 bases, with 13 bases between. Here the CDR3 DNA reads TGTGCCAGCAGCCCCCAGGACAGTTACACTGAAGCTTTCTTT. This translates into CASSPQDSYTEAFF. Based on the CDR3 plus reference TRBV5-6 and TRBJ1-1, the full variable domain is DAGVTQSPTHLIKTRGQQVTLRCSPKSGHDTVSWYQQALGQGPQFIFQYYEEEERQRGNFPDRFSGHQFPNYSSELNVNALLLGDSALYLCASSPQDSYTEAFFGQGTRLTVV.

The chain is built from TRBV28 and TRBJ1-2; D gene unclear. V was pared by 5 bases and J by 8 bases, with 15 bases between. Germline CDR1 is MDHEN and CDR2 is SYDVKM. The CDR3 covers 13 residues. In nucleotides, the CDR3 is TGTGCCAGCAGTCGAGGGAACTTTGGAGGCTACACCTTC. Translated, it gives CASSRGNFGGYTF.

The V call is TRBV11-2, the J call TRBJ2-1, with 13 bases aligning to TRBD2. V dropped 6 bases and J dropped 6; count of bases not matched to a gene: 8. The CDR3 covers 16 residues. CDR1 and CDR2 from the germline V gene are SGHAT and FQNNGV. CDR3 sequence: CASRLRTSGSGNEQFF. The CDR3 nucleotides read TGTGCCAGCAGACTCCGGACTAGCGGGAGTGGCAATGAGCAGTTCTTC.

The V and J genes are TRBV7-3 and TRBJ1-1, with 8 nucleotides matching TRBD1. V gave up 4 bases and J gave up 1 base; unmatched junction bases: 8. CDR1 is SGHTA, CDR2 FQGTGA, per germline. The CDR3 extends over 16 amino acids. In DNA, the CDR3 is TGTGCCAGCAGCTCGGACCCCGGGACAGGGAACACTGAAGCTTTCTTT. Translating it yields CASSSDPGTGNTEAFF.

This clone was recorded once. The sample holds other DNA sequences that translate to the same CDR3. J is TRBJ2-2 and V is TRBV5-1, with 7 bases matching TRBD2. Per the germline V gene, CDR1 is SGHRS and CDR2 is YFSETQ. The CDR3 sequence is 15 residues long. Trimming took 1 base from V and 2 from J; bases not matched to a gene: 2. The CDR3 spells CASSLLAANTGELFF. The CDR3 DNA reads TGCGCCAGCAGCTTGCTAGCGGCTAACACCGGGGAGCTGTTTTTT.

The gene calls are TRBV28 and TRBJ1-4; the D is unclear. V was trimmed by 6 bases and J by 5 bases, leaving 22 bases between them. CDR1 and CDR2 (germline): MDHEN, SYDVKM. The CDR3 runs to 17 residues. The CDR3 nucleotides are TGTGCCAGCAGGAACGTGGGTTTGGCGGCTCCCAATGAAAAACTGTTTTTT. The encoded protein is CASRNVGLAAPNEKLFF.

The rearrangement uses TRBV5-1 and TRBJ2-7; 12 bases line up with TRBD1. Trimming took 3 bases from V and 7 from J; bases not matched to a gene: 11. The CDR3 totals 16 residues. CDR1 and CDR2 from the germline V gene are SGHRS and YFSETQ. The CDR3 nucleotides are TGCGCCAGCAGCTCCCGGCGCGGGACAGGGGGCTGGGAGCAGTACTTC. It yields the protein CASSSRRGTGGWEQYF.

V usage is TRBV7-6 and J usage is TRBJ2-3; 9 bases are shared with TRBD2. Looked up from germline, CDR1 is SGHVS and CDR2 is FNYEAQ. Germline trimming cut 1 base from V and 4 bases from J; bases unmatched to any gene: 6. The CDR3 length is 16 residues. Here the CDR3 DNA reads TGTGCCAGCAGCTTAGGTCAAGCGGGAGGTTCAGATACGCAGTATTTT. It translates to CASSLGQAGGSDTQYF.

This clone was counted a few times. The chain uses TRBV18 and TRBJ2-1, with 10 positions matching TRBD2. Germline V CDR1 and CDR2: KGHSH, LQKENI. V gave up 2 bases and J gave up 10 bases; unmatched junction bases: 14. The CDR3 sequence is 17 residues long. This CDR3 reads CASSPGTSAVGMGEQFF. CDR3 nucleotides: TGTGCCAGCTCACCAGGGACTAGCGCGGTGGGGATGGGAGAGCAGTTCTTC.

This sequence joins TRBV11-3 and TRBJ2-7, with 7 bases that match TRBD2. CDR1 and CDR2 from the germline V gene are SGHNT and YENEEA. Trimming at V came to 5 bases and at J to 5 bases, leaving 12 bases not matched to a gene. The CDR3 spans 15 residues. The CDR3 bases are TGTGCCAGCAGCCCGATCCCGGGACTATTGGACGAGCAGTACTTC. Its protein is CASSPIPGLLDEQYF. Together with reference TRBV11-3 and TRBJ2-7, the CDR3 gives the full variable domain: EAGVVQSPRYKIIEKKQPVAFWCNPISGHNTLYWYLQNLGQGPELLIRYENEEAVDDSQLPKDRFSAERLKGVDSTLKIQPAELGDSAVYLCASSPIPGLLDEQYFGPGTRLTVT.

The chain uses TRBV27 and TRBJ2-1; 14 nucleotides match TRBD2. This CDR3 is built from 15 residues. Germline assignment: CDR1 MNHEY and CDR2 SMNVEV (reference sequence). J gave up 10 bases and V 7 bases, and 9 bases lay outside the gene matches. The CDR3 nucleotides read TGTGCCAGCACCCTATCGGGACTAGCGGGAGAGGAGCAGTTCTTC. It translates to CASTLSGLAGEEQFF.

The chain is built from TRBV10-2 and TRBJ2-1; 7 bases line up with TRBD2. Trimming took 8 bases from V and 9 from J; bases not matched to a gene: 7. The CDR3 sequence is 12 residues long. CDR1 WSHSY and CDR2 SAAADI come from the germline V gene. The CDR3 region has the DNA TGCGCCAGCCGGGGCGGGGGAGGTGAGCAGTTCTTC. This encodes CASRGGGGEQFF.

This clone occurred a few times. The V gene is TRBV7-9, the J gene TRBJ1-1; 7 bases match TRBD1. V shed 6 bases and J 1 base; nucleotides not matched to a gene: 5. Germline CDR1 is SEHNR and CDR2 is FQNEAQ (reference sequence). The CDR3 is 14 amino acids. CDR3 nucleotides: TGTGCCAGCAGAACCGGACAGGCGAACACTGAAGCTTTCTTT. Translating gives CASRTGQANTEAFF.

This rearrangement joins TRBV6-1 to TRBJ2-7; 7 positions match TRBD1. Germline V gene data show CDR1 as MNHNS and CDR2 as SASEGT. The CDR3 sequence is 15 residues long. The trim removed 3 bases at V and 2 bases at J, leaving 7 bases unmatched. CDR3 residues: CASSDPATGTYEQYF. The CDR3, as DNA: TGTGCCAGCAGTGATCCCGCGACAGGGACCTACGAGCAGTACTTC.

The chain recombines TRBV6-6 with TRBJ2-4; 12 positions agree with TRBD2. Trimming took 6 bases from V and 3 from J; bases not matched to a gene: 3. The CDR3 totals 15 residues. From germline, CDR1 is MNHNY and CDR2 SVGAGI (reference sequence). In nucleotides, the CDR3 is TGTGCCAGCAGCTCTAGCGGGAGGGACAAAAACATTCAGTACTTC. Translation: CASSSSGRDKNIQYF.

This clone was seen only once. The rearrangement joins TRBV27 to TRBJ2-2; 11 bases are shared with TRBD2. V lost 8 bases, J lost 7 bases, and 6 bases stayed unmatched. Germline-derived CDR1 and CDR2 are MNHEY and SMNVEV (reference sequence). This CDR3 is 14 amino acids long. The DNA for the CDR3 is TGTGCCAGCCGGGCTAGCGGGAGGAACGGGGAGCTGTTTTTT. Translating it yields CASRASGRNGELFF.